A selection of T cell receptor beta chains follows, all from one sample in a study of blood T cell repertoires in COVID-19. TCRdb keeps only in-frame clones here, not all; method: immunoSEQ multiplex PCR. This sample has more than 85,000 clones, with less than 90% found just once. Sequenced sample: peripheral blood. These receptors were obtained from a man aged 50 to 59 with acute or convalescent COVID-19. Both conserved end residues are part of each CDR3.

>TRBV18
CASSPGTLSYEQYF
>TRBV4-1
CASSQDPTNPSYTF
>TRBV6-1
CASSEGWARGGSPLHF
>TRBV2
CASQSGSNEKLFF
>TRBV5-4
CASSPGRDTQYF
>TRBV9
CASSAPGGGNFYGYTF
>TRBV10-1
CASRIAGLAGGLSYEQYF
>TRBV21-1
CASSKGAPGELFF
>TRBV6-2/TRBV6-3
CASSSEAGGLLGETQYF
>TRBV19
CASSWRGQTEAFF
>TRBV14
CASSQGGGPEKLFF
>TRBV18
CASSPSGGSYNEQFF
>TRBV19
CAVSSGGGTYEQYF
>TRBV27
CASSLSRGPSSTDTQYF
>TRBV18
CASSPLATGELFF
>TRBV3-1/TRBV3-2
CASSREYSYNEQFF
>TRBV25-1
CASSEDPGGGGEQFF
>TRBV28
CASSSDTIYF
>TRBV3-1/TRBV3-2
CASSQVAWGQVNYGYTF
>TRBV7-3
CASSLMAGAAQPQHF
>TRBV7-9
CASSLWREGYNEQFF
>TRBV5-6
CATRINSSPLHF
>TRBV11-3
CASSLFGGPYEQYF
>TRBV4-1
CASSQTHSDSYEQYF
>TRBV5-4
CASSHPGQGSGELFF
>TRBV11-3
CASSHGTGGSEGEKLFF
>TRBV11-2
CASMEGYNEQFF
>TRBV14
CASSQEAGGRTYEQYF
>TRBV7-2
CASSSGVTDTQYF
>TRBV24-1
CATAGTSGGRTDTQYF
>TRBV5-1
CASSLDPGQSSGANVLTF
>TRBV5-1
CASSLAASTDEQFF
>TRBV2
CASRGTAHGNEKLFF
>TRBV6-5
CASRPGGYQPQHF
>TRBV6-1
CASSEPGLAGMSGDEQFF
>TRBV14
CASSQAGSGGLYEQYF
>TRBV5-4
CASTQGVAGYTF
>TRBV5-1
CASSLQREGAGELFF
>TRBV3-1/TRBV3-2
CASTQAEYF
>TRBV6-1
CASSDRYNYGYTF
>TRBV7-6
CASSLYGVWASDGETQYF
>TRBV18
CASSPYLQGADTQYF
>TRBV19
CASSSITDTQYF
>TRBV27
CASSLSTGGPEKLFF
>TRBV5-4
CASSLGQKGEQYF
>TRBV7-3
CASSPGDTGELFF
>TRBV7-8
CASSLTGGTYEQYF
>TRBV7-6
CASSLDPGQGSNEQFF
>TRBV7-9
CASSLGGGPSIF
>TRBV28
CASSHGDPGLAAQYF
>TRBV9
CASSVATGGQKDTGELFF
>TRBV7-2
CASSFRGLVRGNEQFF
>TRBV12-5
CASGDKGSDTQYF
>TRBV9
CASSVTGGELFF
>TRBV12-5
CASGPTGRYTEAFF
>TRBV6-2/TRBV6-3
CASSYYPTGEAGELFF
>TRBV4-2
CASSQDPRGGRATNEKLFF
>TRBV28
CASSRTGWFSGNTIYF
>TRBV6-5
CASSKTSGSYEQYF